The TCR beta chain described here comes from a study of T-cell memory formation after mild COVID-19 (dated by TCRdb to the early 2020s). For context, the study as a whole: TCR sequence clusters from the two donors were found to be largely donor specific. T-cell clones expanding and contracting after mild COVID-19 in a couple of donors were tracked by longitudinal TCRalpha and TCRbeta repertoire sequencing. The cohort comprised two young, previously healthy adult volunteers, one female and one male.

Per the germline V gene (reference sequence), DFQATT is the CDR1 and SNEGSKA is the CDR2. The germline ends are 15 bases apart after V is trimmed by 5 bases and J by 8 bases. Measured from the cysteine to the phenylalanine, the CDR3 is 12 residues long. The DNA shown is the 36-base CDR3, in frame from base 1. Sequencing was performed on an Illumina NovaSeq 6000. TCRalpha and TCRbeta cDNA libraries were built by 5'RACE with constant-segment primers, adding sample barcodes and unique molecular identifiers. Trizol reagent was used to extract RNA from every sample. The libraries were amplified in two PCR steps, and the second step added a second sample barcode and Illumina TruSeq adapters. Sequencing of the libraries was done on an Illumina NovaSeq, producing 2 x 150 bp paired-end reads. The authors' analysis ran thus. Demultiplexing of reads and collapsing into UMI-guided consensus sequences were performed with migec v1.2.7. With mixcr v2.1.11, UMI consensuses were aligned to TRA and TRB V and J templates and assembled into clonotypes. A clonotype was counted as expanded or contracted only if both edgeR and NoisET called the change significant, with noise models trained on biological replicates. For edgeR calls, the cutoffs were a false discovery rate-adjusted p below 0.01 and a log2 fold-change threshold of 1. As an exploratory analysis of dynamics, max-normalized trajectories of the 1000 most abundant clonotypes were examined by PCA with hierarchical clustering. The CD4 or CD8 phenotype of responding clones was assigned using the separately sequenced CD4+ and CD8+ repertoires. Through fastp at Q25 and MiXCR, TCRdb rebuilt clones from the public reads, retaining in-frame beta chains. Rows matching on CDR3 protein sequence are summarized as one entry with the most common DNA and genes. TCRdb's processing, not the study's, gives the V and J calls here. The sample table holds fewer than 400,000 distinct CDR3 sequences, of which approximately 15% were seen once. The top ten hold 20% to 25% of the sample.

Here is what the overall study found, with its caveats: Some responding clones were found in pre-infection memory, which suggests that pre-existing cross-reactive memory T cells took part in the SARS-CoV-2 response. Contracting CD4+ clones were located mainly in the CM and EM memory subsets, whereas CD8+ clones were found to be enriched in EMRA. The second-wave clones that peaked on day 37 were not confirmed to be SARS-CoV-2 specific. Balanced CD4/CD8 phenotypes were observed for clones contracting from day 15 to 85, whereas a bias towards CD4+ was observed for a second wave of clones expanding from day 15 to 37. The study included only a couple of mild cases, and larger cohorts that include severe cases with pre-infection samples were judged to be necessary.

Notes on this clonotype: This clone's antigen is unknown. No much larger clone is present one base from it, and per-base qualities are unavailable.

Ficoll-Paque density gradient centrifugation was used to isolate PBMCs. The material sequenced was PBMCs or a T cell subset sorted from them (not recorded which). The source of this sequence is a man between 18 and 29 years old who had mild COVID-19 (a few samples of this study predate the infection). The sample titles of this study are shuffled in the database, so cell type and time point are left out; the donor was told from shared clones. The chain uses TRBV20-1 and TRBJ1-1; TRBD1 could be the D gene, as 6 bases match. The nucleotides are TGCAGTGCTCAAAGGGGGGGGCGCGAAGCTTTCTTT. Translated, this gives CSAQRGGREAFF.